What follows are 22 T cell receptor beta chains derived from one specimen sequenced in a study of T cell responses to AZD1222 COVID-19 vaccine. Profiling relied on immunoSEQ multiplex PCR, and the TCRdb table lists in-frame clones only, not all of them. The repertoire holds about 200,000 clones, with about 92% as singletons. Sequencing used peripheral blood, obtained 28 days after the second dose of the MenACWY control vaccine. The receptor set was obtained from an adult who received the MenACWY meningococcal vaccine as a control.

The chain uses TRBV30 and TRBJ1-5; D ambiguous. V gave up 0 bases and J gave up 6 bases, with 12 bases separating them. The CDR3 covers 14 residues. Germline V lookup: CDR1 GTSNPN, CDR2 SVGIG (reference sequence). The CDR3 DNA is TGTGCCTGGAGTGTAGGTCAGCTTATTCAGCCCCAGCATTTT. Its protein product is CAWSVGQLIQPQHF.

Here the CDR3 reads CASGRGGGHYGYTF. In DNA, the CDR3 is TGTGCCAGCGGCAGAGGGGGCGGGCACTATGGCTACACCTTC. The chain employs TRBV6-5 and TRBJ1-2; TRBD1 agrees at 7 bases. V lost 8 bases, J lost 3 bases, and 9 bases stayed unmatched. This CDR3 is built from 14 residues. The germline gives CDR1 MNHEY, CDR2 SVGAGI.

A note on this clone: Other DNA sequences from this sample encode an identical CDR3 as well. The chain carries TRBV7-9 and TRBJ2-5; the match to TRBD2 covers 8 bases. Germline lookup yields CDR1 SEHNR and CDR2 FQNEAQ (reference sequence). The CDR3 extends over 14 amino acids. J lost 4 bases, V lost 4 bases, and 5 bases had no gene match. The CDR3 nucleotides are TGTGCCAGCAGCTCCCCGGGAGGGGCAGAGACCCAGTACTTC. Protein sequence: CASSSPGGAETQYF.

V usage is TRBV14 and J usage is TRBJ1-1, with D unclear. Trimming stripped 0 bases from V and 0 bases from J, with 11 bases between. In germline, CDR1 is SGHDN, CDR2 FVKESK. The length of the CDR3 is 16 residues. The CDR3 is CASSQDFVRLNTEAFF. DNA of the CDR3: TGTGCCAGCAGCCAAGATTTCGTTCGGCTGAACACTGAAGCTTTCTTT. The variable domain in full, with the rest retrieved from reference TRBV14 and TRBJ1-1, is EAGVTQFPSHSVIEKGQTVTLRCDPISGHDNLYWYRRVMGKEIKFLLHFVKESKQDESGMPNNRFLAERTGGTYSTLKVQPAELEDSGVYFCASSQDFVRLNTEAFFGQGTRLTVV.

The genes are TRBV7-9 and TRBJ1-1; perhaps TRBD1 as D (5 bases). Germline loops: CDR1 SEHNR, CDR2 FQNEAQ (reference sequence). Trimming removed 5 bases from V and 1 base from J, with 11 bases in between. The length of the CDR3 is 14 residues. CDR3 in amino acids: CASSMDIQNTEAFF. CDR3 sequence (DNA): TGTGCCAGCAGCATGGACATCCAGAACACTGAAGCTTTCTTT.

This clone has just one count. The chain carries TRBV29-1 and TRBJ2-7, with TRBD1 matching 9 bases. The trim removed 6 bases at V and 6 bases at J, leaving 12 bases unmatched. The CDR3 length is 14 residues. CDR1 and CDR2 (germline): SQVTM, ANQGSEA. Here the CDR3 reads CSVEGQGVHSEQYF. The CDR3 region has the DNA TGCAGCGTGGAGGGACAGGGTGTACATAGCGAGCAGTACTTC.

This chain connects TRBV6-1 to TRBJ2-5; 9 positions match TRBD1. Trimming cost V 2 bases and J 6 bases; bases outside gene matches: 7. The CDR3 loop spans 15 amino acids. Germline V CDR1 and CDR2: MNHNS, SASEGT. The CDR3 DNA reads as TGTGCCAGCAGTGAATTCGGGACAGGGAAAAAGACCCAGTACTTC. This translates into CASSEFGTGKKTQYF.

The V and J genes are TRBV7-2 and TRBJ1-2, with 11 nucleotides matching TRBD1. This CDR3 is built from 16 residues. V trimming: 5 bases; J trimming: 5 bases; junction bases outside the gene matches: 10. Looked up from germline, CDR1 is SGHTA and CDR2 is FQGNSA. The CDR3 DNA reads as TGTGCCAGCAGCCCGGGACAGGGGGAGGGGCTTTATGGCTACACCTTC. This codes for CASSPGQGEGLYGYTF. Full variable domain (missing parts from reference TRBV7-2 and TRBJ1-2): GAGVSQSPSNKVTEKGKDVELRCDPISGHTALYWYRQSLGQGLEFLIYFQGNSAPDKSGLPSDRFSAERTGGSVSTLTIQRTQQEDSAVYLCASSPGQGEGLYGYTFGSGTRLTVV.

The J gene is TRBJ2-1, the V gene TRBV28; 10 bases line up with TRBD1. Trimming took 5 bases from V and 3 from J; bases not matched to a gene: 1. Per germline, CDR1 MDHEN and CDR2 SYDVKM. The CDR3 is 14 residues long. CDR3 amino acids: CASSRDRGYNEQFF. In DNA form, the CDR3 reads TGTGCCAGCAGTCGGGACAGGGGCTACAATGAGCAGTTCTTC.

V usage is TRBV10-1 and J usage is TRBJ1-5; no firm D call. Germline V gene lookup returns CDR1 WNHNN and CDR2 SYGVQD (reference sequence). The length of the CDR3 is 13 residues. V was clipped by 5 bases and J by 5 bases, with 10 bases between them. CDR3 loop: CASSWPTHQPQHF. Written as DNA, the CDR3 is TGCGCCAGCAGTTGGCCAACCCATCAGCCCCAGCATTTT.

The chain uses TRBV9 and TRBJ1-2, with unresolved D. V lost 0 bases to trimming and J lost 8 bases, with 17 bases between them. Looked up from germline, CDR1 is SGDLS and CDR2 is YYNGEE. There are 15 residues in the CDR3. The CDR3 spells CASSVGPGPEGGYTF. The CDR3 bases are TGTGCCAGCAGCGTAGGCCCAGGCCCCGAGGGCGGCTACACCTTC.

The chain links TRBV7-9 to TRBJ1-1, with D unclear. V lost 2 bases and J 1 base, leaving 14 bases between the germline ends. This CDR3 contains 16 residues. Germline CDR1 and CDR2: SEHNR and FQNEAQ (reference sequence). CDR3 amino acids: CASSLRVRQANTEAFF. Here the CDR3 DNA reads TGTGCCAGCAGCTTAAGGGTGAGGCAGGCGAACACTGAAGCTTTCTTT.

The CDR3 here is CAWREAEAFF. CDR3 nucleotides: TGTGCCTGGCGGGAGGCGGAAGCTTTCTTT. The chain has TRBV30 and TRBJ1-1, with no clear D. Germline V gene data show CDR1 as GTSNPN and CDR2 as SVGIG (reference sequence). The CDR3 is 10 amino acids. The V end lost 5 bases, the J end lost 8 bases, and 9 bases lay between the germline ends.

DNA of the CDR3: TGTGCCAGCAGCTTAGGGGGAAATTTAGGAGAGACCCAGTACTTC. It specifies CASSLGGNLGETQYF. The chain recombines TRBV5-4 with TRBJ2-5, with D tentatively TRBD1 (6 bases). Germline V lookup: CDR1 SGHNT, CDR2 YYREEE (reference sequence). The CDR3 sequence is 15 residues long. Trimming took off 2 bases at V and 4 bases at J, with 15 bases between the two ends.

The rearrangement uses TRBV6-5 and TRBJ2-3; TRBD2 matches 10 bases. Germline trimming cut 6 bases from V and 5 bases from J; bases unmatched to any gene: 8. The CDR3 contains 15 residues. Germline V gives CDR1 MNHEY, CDR2 SVGAGI. The CDR3 region is CASRRAGGPGDTQYF. In DNA form, the CDR3 reads TGTGCCAGCAGGAGAGCGGGAGGGCCTGGAGATACGCAGTATTTT.

This chain joins TRBV30 and TRBJ1-1, with 9 bases lining up with TRBD1. Germline CDR1 is GTSNPN and CDR2 is SVGIG (reference sequence). V lost 7 bases, J lost 2 bases, and 5 bases stayed unmatched. The length of the CDR3 is 13 residues. CDR3 in amino acids: CASDRGRNTEAFF. CDR3 bases: TGTGCCTCGGACAGGGGAAGAAACACTGAAGCTTTCTTT.

The V call is TRBV27, the J call TRBJ2-2; 10 bases fit TRBD1. The CDR3 contains 18 residues. Germline V gene lookup returns CDR1 MNHEY and CDR2 SMNVEV (reference sequence). The V and J ends lost 6 bases and 5 bases, in that order; junction bases with no gene match: 15. In DNA, the CDR3 is TGTGCCAGCAGCAATACCGGGACAGGGGTCCCGTTGACCGGGGAGCTGTTTTTT. This translates into CASSNTGTGVPLTGELFF.

The chain has TRBV2 and TRBJ2-4; D ambiguous. From germline, CDR1 is SNHLY and CDR2 FYNNEI. Trimming pared 7 bases from V and 0 bases from J, leaving 13 bases between. CDR3 length: 15 amino acids. CDR3 sequence (DNA): TGTGCCAGCATTAGAAGCGCACTAGCCAAAAACATTCAGTACTTC. Protein product: CASIRSALAKNIQYF.

V and J are TRBV28 and TRBJ2-3; 7 bases are shared with TRBD1. The length of the CDR3 is 14 residues. Germline CDR1 is MDHEN and CDR2 is SYDVKM. Trimming at V came to 7 bases and at J to 8 bases, leaving 12 bases not matched to a gene. CDR3 DNA sequence: TGTGCCAGCAAGGTGGAAGGGGGCAGTGGTACGCAGTATTTT. Its translation is CASKVEGGSGTQYF.

CDR3 residues: CASSDSQGGEAFF. CDR3 DNA sequence: TGTGCCAGCAGTGACTCTCAAGGAGGTGAAGCTTTCTTT. The chain links TRBV6-4 to TRBJ1-1; no definite D call. The germline gives CDR1 MRHNA, CDR2 SNTAGT. This CDR3 region has 13 residues. V was pared by 0 bases and J by 7 bases, with 9 bases between.

The table lists this clone with a count of one. The chain joins TRBV5-6 to TRBJ2-7, with D possibly being TRBD1 or TRBD2 (5 bases each). CDR1 is SGHDT and CDR2 is YYEEEE in the germline V gene. This CDR3 comprises 12 residues. The V end was cut by 5 bases, the J end by 3 bases, with 9 bases between. CDR3 region: CASRRGYYEQYF. The CDR3 region has the DNA TGTGCCAGCAGGAGGGGATACTACGAGCAGTACTTC.

V gene TRBV28 combines with J gene TRBJ2-3; D ambiguous. The CDR3 runs to 16 residues. CDR1 and CDR2 from the germline V gene are MDHEN and SYDVKM. V gave up 6 bases and J gave up 5 bases, with 21 bases separating them. CDR3 sequence reads: CASRYLGSAAQDTQYF. The CDR3 bases are TGTGCCAGCAGATACCTCGGTTCGGCTGCTCAAGATACGCAGTATTTT.